This TCR beta chain derives from a study of control samples from healthy donors and cancer patients. The table lists this clone with a few counts. Data came from immunoSEQ multiplex PCR; TCRdb stores just in-frame clones and leaves some out. The table has over 80,000 clones, 82% seen once. The V gene end was trimmed by 4 bases and the J gene end by 4 bases; junction bases not matched to a gene: 13. There are 18 residues in the CDR3. The germline CDR1 and CDR2 sequences are SGHNT and YYREEE (reference sequence). The receptor was isolated from a man aged 55 to 70 in good health. The specimen sequenced was blood. V gene TRBV5-4 combines with J gene TRBJ2-7; 14 nucleotides match TRBD2. DNA of the CDR3: TGTGCCAGCAGCCTCGGACCCGGGACTAGCGGGGGAAAGTACGAGCAGTACTTC. It yields the protein CASSLGPGTSGGKYEQYF.